The next 24 T cell receptor beta chains were all read from a single sample in a study of shared clonotypes between healthy human individuals. Generated by immunoSEQ multiplex PCR, the TCRdb table keeps only in-frame clones and is missing some. The sample lists over 400,000 clones; around 96% were seen once. The sample was naive CD4+ T cells sorted from blood. The subset is: CD45RA+ positively selected. The receptor source for this set is a woman in her 30s in good health.

The chain carries TRBV5-6 and TRBJ2-5, with 8 nucleotides matching TRBD1. With V trimmed by 0 bases and J by 2 bases, 3 bases remained unmatched. Germline CDR1 and CDR2: SGHDT and YYEEEE. The CDR3 runs to 15 residues. CDR3 sequence reads: CASSLVWTGQETQYF. The CDR3 coding sequence is TGTGCCAGCAGCTTGGTTTGGACAGGGCAAGAGACCCAGTACTTC.

The chain uses TRBV10-3 and TRBJ2-2, with 7 bases that match TRBD1. This CDR3 spans 15 amino acids. The ends lost 2 bases at V and 3 bases at J; junction bases unmatched: 3. The germline gives CDR1 ENHRY, CDR2 SYGVKD. This CDR3 is CAISETGQHTGELFF. In nucleotides, the CDR3 is TGTGCCATCAGTGAGACGGGACAGCACACCGGGGAGCTGTTTTTT.

J is TRBJ1-5 and V is TRBV27, with 9 bases lining up with TRBD1. Germline assignment: CDR1 MNHEY and CDR2 SMNVEV (reference sequence). The CDR3 loop spans 17 amino acids. V trimming: 2 bases; J trimming: 2 bases; junction bases outside the gene matches: 7. The CDR3 bases are TGTGCCAGCAGTTTACTCAGGGGACAGGGTGGCAATCAGCCCCAGCATTTT. Protein sequence: CASSLLRGQGGNQPQHF.

The rearrangement joins TRBV7-7 to TRBJ2-5; D perhaps matches TRBD1 (6 bases). The CDR3 has 14 amino acids. Germline loops: CDR1 SSHAT, CDR2 FNYEAQ (reference sequence). V lost 1 base, J lost 3 bases, and 9 bases lay in between. Written as DNA, the CDR3 is TGTGCCAGCAGCTTAGGGACAGCGAAAGAGACCCAGTACTTC. Encoded protein: CASSLGTAKETQYF.

The chain carries TRBV27 and TRBJ2-5, with a tentative D call TRBD2 (6 bases). V shed 4 bases and J shed 2 bases, with 14 bases lying between them. CDR1 and CDR2 from the germline V gene are MNHEY and SMNVEV (reference sequence). This CDR3 spans 15 amino acids. The CDR3 sequence: CASSSGTGPQETQYF. In DNA, the CDR3 is TGTGCCAGCAGTTCCGGGACTGGGCCACAAGAGACCCAGTACTTC.

V is TRBV28 and J is TRBJ2-3, with 15 nucleotides matching TRBD2. The ends lost 4 bases at V and 2 bases at J; junction bases unmatched: 4. Germline assignment: CDR1 MDHEN and CDR2 SYDVKM. The CDR3 has 17 amino acids. CDR3 in amino acids: CASSSGTSGRYTDTQYF. The CDR3 region has the DNA TGTGCCAGCAGTTCAGGGACTAGCGGGAGGTACACAGATACGCAGTATTTT.

The chain is built from TRBV19 and TRBJ2-1; D may be TRBD1 (6 bases). CDR3 length: 16 amino acids. The V end lost 10 bases, the J end lost 7 bases, and 26 bases lay between the germline ends. Germline CDR1 LNHDA, CDR2 SQIVND (reference sequence). The CDR3 nucleotides read TGTGCCATACAAATCCTGACAGGACCTCCAGAAAATGAGCAGTTCTTC. The encoded protein is CAIQILTGPPENEQFF.

The CDR3 coding sequence is TGTGCCAGCAGCCTCAAAACTAGCGGGGGAAACTACGAGCAGTACTTC. This sequence encodes CASSLKTSGGNYEQYF. The rearrangement links TRBV5-6 to TRBJ2-7, with 11 bases fitting TRBD2. CDR1 is SGHDT and CDR2 is YYEEEE in the germline V gene. The length of the CDR3 is 16 residues. The V gene end was trimmed by 4 bases and the J gene end by 3 bases; junction bases not matched to a gene: 9.

This sequence joins TRBV19 and TRBJ1-5; D is uncertain. Germline V gives CDR1 LNHDA, CDR2 SQIVND (reference sequence). The V end lost 7 bases, the J end lost 4 bases, and 11 bases lay between the germline ends. The CDR3 sequence is 13 residues long. The CDR3 here is CASKDARNQPQHF. CDR3 coding DNA: TGTGCCAGTAAGGATGCTCGAAATCAGCCCCAGCATTTT.

V and J are TRBV9 and TRBJ2-7; D gene unclear. CDR1 and CDR2 from the germline V gene are SGDLS and YYNGEE. This CDR3 is 14 amino acids long. V was trimmed by 0 bases and J by 6 bases, leaving 13 bases between them. In DNA, the CDR3 is TGTGCCAGCAGCGTAGCTTCTCTGACGGGCGAGCAGTACTTC. It translates to CASSVASLTGEQYF.

This clone was seen once. The chain is built from TRBV6-6 and TRBJ1-4, with TRBD1 identical over 9 bases. Trimming at V came to 4 bases and at J to 8 bases, leaving 8 bases not matched to a gene. Germline loops: CDR1 MNHNY, CDR2 SVGAGI (reference sequence). This CDR3 is built from 15 residues. CDR3 loop: CASSSMDRGVEKLFF. In DNA form, the CDR3 reads TGTGCCAGCAGTTCCATGGACAGGGGTGTCGAAAAACTGTTTTTT.

V usage is TRBV6-1 and J usage is TRBJ1-1; possible D gene TRBD1, 5 bases. V lost 2 bases and J lost 8, with 6 bases in between. This CDR3 has 11 amino acids. CDR1 is MNHNS, CDR2 SASEGT, per germline. CDR3 amino acids: CASSEWGEAFF. The DNA of the CDR3 is TGTGCCAGCAGTGAATGGGGGGAAGCTTTCTTT.

The genes are TRBV27 and TRBJ2-2, with D perhaps TRBD2 (6 bases). Germline loops: CDR1 MNHEY, CDR2 SMNVEV (reference sequence). V lost 3 bases to trimming and J lost 6 bases, with 11 bases between them. This CDR3 region has 14 residues. The CDR3 DNA sequence: TGTGCCAGCAGTTTGCGGGAAGGGGCCGGGGAGCTGTTTTTT. It codes for CASSLREGAGELFF.

This chain uses TRBV29-1 with TRBJ1-6; perhaps TRBD1 as D (6 bases). The V end was cut by 6 bases, the J end by 10 bases, with 16 bases between. This CDR3 is built from 13 residues. CDR1 and CDR2 from the germline V gene are SQVTM and ANQGSEA. CDR3: CSVAQGRGSPLHF. The CDR3 DNA sequence: TGCAGCGTCGCACAGGGCCGTGGCTCACCCCTCCACTTT.

This rearrangement joins TRBV29-1 to TRBJ2-5, with 10 bases that match TRBD2. The CDR3 extends over 14 amino acids. The V gene end was trimmed by 5 bases and the J gene end by 1 base; junction bases not matched to a gene: 4. The germline V gene has CDR1 SQVTM and CDR2 ANQGSEA. CDR3 in DNA: TGCAGCGTTCGACTAGCGGGCTCCCAAGAGACCCAGTACTTC. It yields the protein CSVRLAGSQETQYF.

In its sample, this clone was seen once. Distinct nucleotide sequences in the sample also encode this CDR3. V is TRBV18 and J is TRBJ1-4; D call uncertain. Germline V gene sequence: CDR1 KGHSH, CDR2 LQKENI. V was trimmed by 3 bases and J by 7 bases, leaving 9 bases between them. The CDR3 is 13 amino acids. Here the CDR3 DNA reads TGTGCCAGCTCACCGCGGGGTCGTGAAAAACTGTTTTTT. Protein: CASSPRGREKLFF. Drawing the rest from reference TRBV18 and TRBJ1-4, the complete variable domain is NAGVMQNPRHLVRRRGQEARLRCSPMKGHSHVYWYRQLPEEGLKFMVYLQKENIIDESGMPKERFSAEFPKEGPSILRIQQVVRGDSAAYFCASSPRGREKLFFGSGTQLSVL.

V is TRBV10-1 and J is TRBJ2-1; the match to TRBD1 covers 7 bases. V shed 0 bases and J 14 bases; nucleotides not matched to a gene: 7. From germline, CDR1 is WNHNN and CDR2 SYGVQD (reference sequence). CDR3 length: 13 amino acids. As DNA, the CDR3 is TGCGCCAGCAGTGAGTCGTGGGCAGGGGGAGAGTTCTTC. Its translation is CASSESWAGGEFF.

The chain has TRBV6-1 and TRBJ1-5, with 8 bases that match TRBD1. This CDR3 comprises 15 residues. Per the germline V gene, CDR1 is MNHNS and CDR2 is SASEGT. V dropped 6 bases and J dropped 1; count of bases not matched to a gene: 5. In DNA, the CDR3 is TGTGCCAGCAGCCTACAGGGGGGGAGCAATCAGCCCCAGCATTTT. Protein sequence: CASSLQGGSNQPQHF.

The chain has TRBV9 and TRBJ1-3, with D unresolved. Germline V gives CDR1 SGDLS, CDR2 YYNGEE. Trimming pared 3 bases from V and 4 bases from J, leaving 14 bases between. The CDR3 sequence is 15 residues long. The CDR3 is CASSGGAARGNTIYF. Written as DNA, the CDR3 is TGTGCCAGCAGCGGGGGTGCGGCGAGAGGAAACACCATATATTTT.

V is TRBV7-3 and J is TRBJ1-1; tentative D call: TRBD1 (5 bases). The germline V gene has CDR1 SGHTA and CDR2 FQGTGA. Trimming shortened V by 5 bases and J by 7 bases, and 14 bases separated the two germline ends. This CDR3 is 13 amino acids long. CDR3 amino acids: CASSIQGGIEAFF. Written as DNA, the CDR3 is TGTGCCAGCAGCATCCAGGGAGGGATTGAAGCTTTCTTT.

The chain employs TRBV30 and TRBJ2-5; a possible D gene is TRBD1 (5 bases). The DNA end is more similar to TRBJ2-7, so the J call may be wrong. CDR3 length: 14 amino acids. Germline values: CDR1 GTSNPN, CDR2 SVGIG (reference sequence). CDR3 protein: CAWSRAGQTYEQYF. The CDR3 bases are TGTGCCTGGAGTAGGGCAGGGCAAACCTACGAGCAGTACTTC.

This chain joins TRBV7-2 and TRBJ2-3, with no clear D. The V end lost 3 bases, the J end lost 13 bases, and 20 bases lay between the germline ends. CDR1 and CDR2 from the germline V gene are SGHTA and FQGNSA. The CDR3 has 14 amino acids. The CDR3 DNA is TGTGCCAGCAGCTTGGGGTCCGGGCGAGAGATTGAGTATTTT. It codes for CASSLGSGREIEYF.

V and J are TRBV10-3 and TRBJ1-1, with 8 bases that match TRBD1. CDR1 and CDR2 from the germline V gene are ENHRY and SYGVKD. CDR3 size: 15 residues. The ends lost 3 bases at V and 3 bases at J; junction bases unmatched: 6. The CDR3 reads CAISDRTQGDTEAFF. The DNA for the CDR3 is TGTGCCATCAGTGACCGCACACAGGGGGACACTGAAGCTTTCTTT.

The V and J genes are TRBV10-3 and TRBJ1-3, with D hard to call. The CDR3 has 15 residues. The germline gives CDR1 ENHRY, CDR2 SYGVKD. Trimming stripped 2 bases from V and 0 bases from J, with 8 bases between. The CDR3 reads CAISESDFSGNTIYF. CDR3 sequence (DNA): TGTGCCATCAGTGAGAGCGACTTCTCTGGAAACACCATATATTTT.